This TCR beta chain was sequenced for a study of T cells in Graves' hyperthyroidism and ophthalmopathy (dated by TCRdb to the late 2010s). For the study in its entirety: Peripheral blood samples were taken at the time of initial diagnosis, prior to any treatment. For training and testing, the 100 patients in the discovery cohort were randomly divided in a 7:3 ratio. After blood sampling, hyperthyroidism patients were treated with methimazole at a starting dose of 30 mg daily, and ophthalmopathy patients were treated with high-dose intravenous methylprednisolone. To identify TCR V-J signatures that set the groups apart, the researchers used a discovery cohort of more than 95 patients, made up of about 44 with Graves' ophthalmopathy and 57 with stable Graves' hyperthyroidism. Thyroid tissue and blood T-cell repertoires from six Graves' hyperthyroidism patients were also compared in the study. The paper describes TCR Vbeta CDR3 sequencing of 135 peripheral blood samples, made up of some 42 ophthalmopathy patients, some 80 hyperthyroidism patients and 17 progressor patients. Prospective prediction of ophthalmopathy was tested in an independent validation cohort of fewer than 20 hyperthyroidism patients and 15 to 17 patients who later progressed to ophthalmopathy.

Beyond this particular receptor, the publication reports: A 13 V-J signature model separated ophthalmopathy from stable hyperthyroidism, with roughly 88% sensitivity and just under 84% specificity in cross-validation and 80%/75% in testing. No statistical method was used to fix the sample size in advance, and group allocation was not hidden from the investigators. In validation, the model predicted progression to ophthalmopathy with just under 71% sensitivity and approximately 78% specificity, a median of 6.5 months before onset. Most expanded thyroid clonotypes (frequency above 0.001) were also found in blood, which suggests that blood repertoires may mirror thyroid immune responses.

In the ophthalmopathy patients, disease was moderately to severely active, with a Clinical Activity Score of 3 or more, a NOSPECS grade of 4 or more, and a duration of less than 3 months. The study excluded patients with uncontrolled infections, other autoimmune diseases, pregnancy or lactation. Diagnoses relied on clinical symptoms, serum thyroxine and TRAb, thyroid ultrasound and orbital computed tomography. PBMCs were isolated from 10 ml of fresh peripheral blood by Ficoll-Paque density gradient centrifugation. Trizol reagent was used to extract total RNA, and RNA quality was then checked on an Agilent 2100 Bioanalyzer. TCR beta CDR3 regions were amplified from RNA transcripts. For the first round of RT-PCR on the TCR CDR3, the HTBI primer set was used together with the Qiagen OneStep RT-PCR kit. Libraries were constructed in a second round of multiplex PCR, after which size selection and purification were performed. Sequencing of the libraries was done on an Illumina HiSeq2000 using paired-end 100 bp reads. Turning to the authors' computational methods: SOAPnuke was used to process the raw data, throwing out any read that contained adapters or uncalled bases, had a mean Phred below 15, or lacked an exact constant-primer or identifier match. COPE v1.2.5 was used to merge high-quality paired reads, and clonotypes were defined as unique nucleotide sequences. MiTCR v1.1 was used to align clonotypes to the IMGT TRBV, TRBD and TRBJ reference segments. Analysis was restricted to V-J combinations with a frequency above 0.0001, which covered roughly 99% of repertoires. The TCS score was defined as the ratio of F50 (clonal expansion) to E x V (chaos), calculated using BLOSUM62-based TCRdist between CDR3 peptides within each V-J. Welch's t-statistics and random forest reduced roughly 500 V-J features to 10 to 15, which were used in a naive Bayes classifier (R e1071). The Morisita-Horn index was used to measure how similar the thyroid and blood repertoires were. TCRdb trimmed the raw reads at Q25, called clones with MiXCR and kept productive beta chains. CDR3 protein duplicates are merged, each entry listing the most common genes and DNA. These V and J calls derive from TCRdb rather than the authors' analysis. The sample records almost 35,000 distinct CDR3 sequences, about 53% of which are singletons. The ten largest clones take up roughly 25% of the sample.

Turning to this clonotype: Which antigen it targets is not known. A read error may account for a junction end that differs from germline.

Including the terminal cysteine and phenylalanine, the CDR3 comprises 10 residues. The entry retains the CDR3 DNA only, 30 bases that are in frame from base 1. Sequenced input: blood. This clonotype originated in a woman in her thirties or forties with Graves' ophthalmopathy. The V and J segments used are TRBV12-3 or TRBV12-4 and TRBJ2-5, with the D segment identity uncertain. The CDR3 is CATGKRTRYF. At the DNA level, the sequence is TGTGCCACCGGAAAACGGACCCGGTACTTC.